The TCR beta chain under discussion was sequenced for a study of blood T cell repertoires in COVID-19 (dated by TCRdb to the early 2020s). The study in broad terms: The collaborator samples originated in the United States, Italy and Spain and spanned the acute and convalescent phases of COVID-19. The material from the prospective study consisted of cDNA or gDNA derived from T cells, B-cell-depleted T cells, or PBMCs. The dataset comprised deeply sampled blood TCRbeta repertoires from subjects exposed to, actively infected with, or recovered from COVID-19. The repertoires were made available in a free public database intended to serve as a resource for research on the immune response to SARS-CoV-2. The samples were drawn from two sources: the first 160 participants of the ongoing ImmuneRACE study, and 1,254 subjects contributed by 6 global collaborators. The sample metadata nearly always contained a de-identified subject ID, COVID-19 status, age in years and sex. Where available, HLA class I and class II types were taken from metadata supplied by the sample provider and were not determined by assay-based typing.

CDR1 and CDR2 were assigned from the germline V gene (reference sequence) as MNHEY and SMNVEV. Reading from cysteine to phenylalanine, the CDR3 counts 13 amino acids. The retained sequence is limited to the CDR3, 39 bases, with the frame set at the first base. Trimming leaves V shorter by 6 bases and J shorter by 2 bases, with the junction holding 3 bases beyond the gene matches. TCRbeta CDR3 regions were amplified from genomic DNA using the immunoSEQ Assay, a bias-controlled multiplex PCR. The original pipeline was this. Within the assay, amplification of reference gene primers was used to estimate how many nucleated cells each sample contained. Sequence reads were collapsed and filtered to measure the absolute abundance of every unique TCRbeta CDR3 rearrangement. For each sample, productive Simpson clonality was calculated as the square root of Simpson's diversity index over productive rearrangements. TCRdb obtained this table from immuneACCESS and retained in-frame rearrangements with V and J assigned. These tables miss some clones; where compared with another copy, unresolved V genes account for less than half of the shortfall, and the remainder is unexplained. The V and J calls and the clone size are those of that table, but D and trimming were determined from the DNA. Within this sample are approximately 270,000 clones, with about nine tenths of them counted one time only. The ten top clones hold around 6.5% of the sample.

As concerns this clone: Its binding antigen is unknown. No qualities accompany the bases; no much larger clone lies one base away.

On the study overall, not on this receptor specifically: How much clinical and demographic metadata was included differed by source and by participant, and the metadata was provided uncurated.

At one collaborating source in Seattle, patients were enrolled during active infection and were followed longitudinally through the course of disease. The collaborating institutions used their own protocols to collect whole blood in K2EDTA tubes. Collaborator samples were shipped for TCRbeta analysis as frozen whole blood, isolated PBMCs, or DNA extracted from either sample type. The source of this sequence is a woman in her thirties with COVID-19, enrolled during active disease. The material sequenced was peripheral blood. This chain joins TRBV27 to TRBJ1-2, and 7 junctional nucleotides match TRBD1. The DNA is TGTGCCAGCAGGTCGACAGGGAACTATGGCTACACCTTC. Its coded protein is CASRSTGNYGYTF.